A selection of T cell receptor beta chains follows, all from one sample in a study of tumor and adjacent non-tumor tissue in lung cancer. MiXCR, run by TCRdb on the multiplex PCR reads, gives a single entry per CDR3 protein. The sample holds under 95,000 distinct CDR3 sequences; roughly 80% are singletons and the top ten take approximately 51%. The sequencing input was distant non-tumor lung tissue. All receptors come from a man aged 60 to 75 with non-small cell lung cancer. The CDR3 runs from the conserved cysteine through the conserved F or W. Each record gives: J gene, V gene, D gene, clone size, CDR3 protein, CDR3 DNA. The D gene is left open where the match is weak. Only part of the rows carry a size: once, few, many, or a class if the clone is expanded.

TRBJ1-6 TRBV6-5 TRBD1 - CTSSYGSTGGAPNSPLHF TGTACCAGTAGTTACGGTAGCACAGGGGGCGCCCCAAACTCACCCCTCCACTTC
TRBJ2-5 TRBV11-2 TRBD1 - CTSSSTGGETQYF TGTACTAGCAGCTCTACAGGGGGAGAAACCCAGTACTTC
TRBJ1-1 TRBV6-5 - - CASCPFTAGNTEAFF TGTGCCAGCTGTCCCTTTACGGCGGGGAACACTGAAGCTTTCTTT
TRBJ2-7 TRBV11-2 - - CASSLETGAEQYF TGTGCCAGCAGCTTGGAAACAGGAGCCGAGCAGTACTTC
TRBJ1-4 TRBV20-1 - - CSPRAGKEEKLFF TGTAGTCCTAGAGCGGGGAAGGAAGAAAAACTGTTTTTT
TRBJ2-1 TRBV4-3 - - CASSLLVGGNNEQFF TGCGCCAGCAGCCTTCTAGTGGGAGGTAACAATGAGCAGTTCTTC
TRBJ2-7 TRBV20-1 TRBD1 many CSAGGSGTGAYEQYF TGCAGTGCTGGGGGATCAGGGACAGGGGCCTACGAGCAGTACTTC
TRBJ1-1 TRBV12-3/TRBV12-4 - - CASNFPGILNTEASF TGTGCCAGCAATTTCCCAGGTATACTGAACACTGAAGCTTCCTTT
TRBJ2-3 TRBV11-3 - - CANSSVLLGGTDTQYF TGTGCCAACAGCTCCGTACTCTTAGGTGGCACAGATACGCAGTATTTT
TRBJ2-7 TRBV28 TRBD2 - CASCLFRTSGRLHEQYF TGTGCCAGCTGTTTATTTAGGACTAGCGGGAGACTCCACGAGCAGTACTTC
TRBJ1-3 TRBV4-1 - - CASSRGRNVVNTIHF TGCGCCAGCAGCCGAGGTAGAAATGTGGTAAACACCATACATTTT
TRBJ2-1 TRBV12-1 - - CANSFVSGVADEQFF TGTGCCAACAGTTTTGTGTCGGGAGTTGCTGATGAGCAGTTCTTC
TRBJ2-7 TRBV20-1 - - CSASYLYEQYF TGCAGTGCTAGTTACCTATACGAGCAGTACTTC
TRBJ1-1 TRBV11-2 - once CSSSLQGGREAFF TGTTCCAGTAGCTTGCAAGGAGGTCGTGAAGCTTTCTTT
TRBJ2-1 TRBV29-1 - - CSVVLSVGWDEQFF TGCAGCGTTGTGTTGAGCGTGGGTTGGGATGAGCAGTTCTTC
TRBJ2-3 TRBV20-1 - - CSAPSFGADHTDNQYF TGCAGTGCTCCGAGTTTTGGAGCGGACCACACAGATAATCAGTATTTT
TRBJ1-1 TRBV24-1 - many CATSDPNKAEAFF TGTGCCACCAGTGATCCGAATAAGGCTGAAGCTTTCTTT
TRBJ1-5 TRBV6-2/TRBV6-3 - - CASSCHRTGNQPQHF TGTGCCAGCAGTTGCCACCGAACCGGCAATCAGCCCCAACATTTT
TRBJ2-5 TRBV11-2 - - CASSSTMGDPKETQCF TGTGCCAGCAGCTCCACAATGGGGGACCCAAAGGAGACCCAGTGCTTC
TRBJ2-2 TRBV20-1 TRBD1 - CSARPGQGITGEFYF TGCAGTGCTAGACCGGGACAGGGTATCACCGGGGAGTTTTATTTT
TRBJ1-5 TRBV24-1 - - CATSKGSNNQPQHF TGTGCCACCAGTAAAGGTTCTAACAATCAGCCCCAGCATTTT